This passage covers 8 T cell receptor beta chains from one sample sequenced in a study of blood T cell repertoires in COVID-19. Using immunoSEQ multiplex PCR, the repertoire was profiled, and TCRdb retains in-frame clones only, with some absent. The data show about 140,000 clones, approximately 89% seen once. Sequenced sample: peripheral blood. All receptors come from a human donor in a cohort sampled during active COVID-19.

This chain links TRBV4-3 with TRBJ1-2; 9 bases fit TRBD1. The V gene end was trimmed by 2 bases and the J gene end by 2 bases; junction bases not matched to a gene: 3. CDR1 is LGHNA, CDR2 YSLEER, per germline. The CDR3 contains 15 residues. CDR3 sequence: CASSQLTGGNYGYTF. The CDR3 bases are TGCGCCAGCAGCCAACTAACAGGGGGCAACTATGGCTACACCTTC.

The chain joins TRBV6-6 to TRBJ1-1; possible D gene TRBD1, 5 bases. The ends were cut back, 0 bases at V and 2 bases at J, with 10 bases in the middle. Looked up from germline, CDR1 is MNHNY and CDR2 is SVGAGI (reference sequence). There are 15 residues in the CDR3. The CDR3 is CASSYSPRVNTEAFF. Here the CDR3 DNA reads TGTGCCAGCAGTTACTCACCCAGGGTTAACACTGAAGCTTTCTTT.

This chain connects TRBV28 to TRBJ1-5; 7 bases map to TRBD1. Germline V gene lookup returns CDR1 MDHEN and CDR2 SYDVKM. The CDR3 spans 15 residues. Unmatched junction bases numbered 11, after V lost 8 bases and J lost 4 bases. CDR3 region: CASYPPGQINQPQHF. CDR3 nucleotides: TGTGCCAGCTACCCGCCGGGACAGATAAATCAGCCCCAGCATTTT.

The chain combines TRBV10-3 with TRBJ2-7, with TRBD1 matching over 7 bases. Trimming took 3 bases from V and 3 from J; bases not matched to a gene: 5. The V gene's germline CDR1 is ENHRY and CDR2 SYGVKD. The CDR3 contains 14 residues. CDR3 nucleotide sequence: TGTGCCATCAGTGATGGACAGGAGTACTACGAGCAGTACTTC. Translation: CAISDGQEYYEQYF.

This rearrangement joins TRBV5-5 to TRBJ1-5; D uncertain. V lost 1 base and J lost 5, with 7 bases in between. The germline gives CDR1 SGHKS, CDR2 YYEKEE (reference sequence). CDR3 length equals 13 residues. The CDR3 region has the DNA TGTGCCAGCAGCTTGTCCGCGGATCAGCCCCAGCATTTT. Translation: CASSLSADQPQHF.

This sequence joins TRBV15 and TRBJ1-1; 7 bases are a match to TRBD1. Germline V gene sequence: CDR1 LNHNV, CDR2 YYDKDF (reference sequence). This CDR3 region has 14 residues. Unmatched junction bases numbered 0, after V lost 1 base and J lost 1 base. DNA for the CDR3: TGTGCCACCAGCAGAGGGACAGGGAACACTGAAGCTTTCTTT. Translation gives CATSRGTGNTEAFF.

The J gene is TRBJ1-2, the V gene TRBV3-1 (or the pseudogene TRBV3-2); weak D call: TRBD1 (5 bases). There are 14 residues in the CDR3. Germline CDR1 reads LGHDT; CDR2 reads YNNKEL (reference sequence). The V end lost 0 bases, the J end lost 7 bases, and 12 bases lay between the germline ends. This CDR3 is CASSQDQGVSGYTF. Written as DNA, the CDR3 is TGTGCCAGCAGCCAAGATCAAGGGGTCTCTGGCTACACCTTC.

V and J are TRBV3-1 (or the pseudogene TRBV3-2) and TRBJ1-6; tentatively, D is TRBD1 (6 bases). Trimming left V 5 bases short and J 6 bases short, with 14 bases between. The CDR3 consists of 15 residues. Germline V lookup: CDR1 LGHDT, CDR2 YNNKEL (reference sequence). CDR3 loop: CASSSNQGLNSPLHF. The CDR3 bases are TGTGCCAGCAGCTCGAATCAGGGGCTTAATTCACCCCTCCACTTT.